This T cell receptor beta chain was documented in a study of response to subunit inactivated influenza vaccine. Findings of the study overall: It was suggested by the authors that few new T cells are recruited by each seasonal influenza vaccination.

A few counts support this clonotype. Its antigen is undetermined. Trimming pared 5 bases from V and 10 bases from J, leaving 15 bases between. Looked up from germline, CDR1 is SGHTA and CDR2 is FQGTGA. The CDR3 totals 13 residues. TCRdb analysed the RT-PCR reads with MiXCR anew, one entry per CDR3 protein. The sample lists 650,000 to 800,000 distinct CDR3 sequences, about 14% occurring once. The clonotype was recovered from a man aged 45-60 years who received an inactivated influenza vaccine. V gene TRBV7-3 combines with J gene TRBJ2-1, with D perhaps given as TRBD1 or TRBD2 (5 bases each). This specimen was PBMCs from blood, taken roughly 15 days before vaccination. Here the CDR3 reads CASSLGAWGEQFF. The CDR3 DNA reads TGTGCCAGCAGCCTAGGAGCCTGGGGGGAGCAGTTCTTC.